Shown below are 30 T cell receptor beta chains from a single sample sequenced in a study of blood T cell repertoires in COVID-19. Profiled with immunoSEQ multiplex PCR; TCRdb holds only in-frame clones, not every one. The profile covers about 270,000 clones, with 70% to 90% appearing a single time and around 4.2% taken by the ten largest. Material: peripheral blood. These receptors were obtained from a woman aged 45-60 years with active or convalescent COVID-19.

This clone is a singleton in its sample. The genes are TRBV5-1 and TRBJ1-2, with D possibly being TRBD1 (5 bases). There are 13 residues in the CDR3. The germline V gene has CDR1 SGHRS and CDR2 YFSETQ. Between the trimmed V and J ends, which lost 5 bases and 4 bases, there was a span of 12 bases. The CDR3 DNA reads TGCGCCAGCAGTGACAGCGCGATCTATGGCTACACCTTC. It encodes CASSDSAIYGYTF.

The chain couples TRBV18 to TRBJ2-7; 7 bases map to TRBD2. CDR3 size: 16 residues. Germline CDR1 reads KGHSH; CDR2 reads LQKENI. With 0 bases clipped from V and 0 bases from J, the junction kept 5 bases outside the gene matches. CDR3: CASSPPSQRDSYEQYF. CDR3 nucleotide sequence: TGTGCCAGCTCACCACCTTCCCAGCGGGACTCCTACGAGCAGTACTTC. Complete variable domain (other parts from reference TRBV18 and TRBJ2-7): NAGVMQNPRHLVRRRGQEARLRCSPMKGHSHVYWYRQLPEEGLKFMVYLQKENIIDESGMPKERFSAEFPKEGPSILRIQQVVRGDSAAYFCASSPPSQRDSYEQYFGPGTRLTVT.

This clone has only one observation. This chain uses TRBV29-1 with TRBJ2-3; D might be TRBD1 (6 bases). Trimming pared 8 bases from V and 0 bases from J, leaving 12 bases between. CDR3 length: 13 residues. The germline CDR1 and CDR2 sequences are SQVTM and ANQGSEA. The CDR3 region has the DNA TGCAGCTCCCGAGGGGGAAGCACAGATACGCAGTATTTT. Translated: CSSRGGSTDTQYF.

CDR3 DNA sequence: TGTGCCAGTAGCCAGACAGGCTTTAACTCCTACGAGCAGTACTTC. Translating gives CASSQTGFNSYEQYF. This sequence joins TRBV19 and TRBJ2-7; TRBD1 might be the D (6 bases). The CDR3 loop spans 15 amino acids. V lost 6 bases and J 0 bases, leaving 15 bases between the germline ends. The V gene's germline CDR1 is LNHDA and CDR2 SQIVND (reference sequence).

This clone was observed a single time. CDR3 protein: CASSIVQGNYGYTF. The CDR3 nucleotides read TGTGCCAGTAGTATAGTACAGGGAAACTATGGCTACACCTTC. The chain recombines TRBV19 with TRBJ1-2; a possible D gene is TRBD1 (6 bases). CDR1 is LNHDA, CDR2 SQIVND, per germline (reference sequence). V shed 1 base and J shed 2 bases, with 8 bases lying between them. The CDR3 is 14 amino acids.

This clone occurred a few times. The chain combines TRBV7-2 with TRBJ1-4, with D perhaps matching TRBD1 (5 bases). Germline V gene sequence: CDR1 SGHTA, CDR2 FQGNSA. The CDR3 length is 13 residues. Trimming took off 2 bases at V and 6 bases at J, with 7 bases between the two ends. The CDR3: CASSLWGDEKLFF. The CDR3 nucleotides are TGTGCCAGCAGCTTATGGGGGGATGAAAAACTGTTTTTT.

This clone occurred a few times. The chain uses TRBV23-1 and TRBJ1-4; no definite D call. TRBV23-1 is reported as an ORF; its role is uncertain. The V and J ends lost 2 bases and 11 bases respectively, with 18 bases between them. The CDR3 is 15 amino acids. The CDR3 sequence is CASSQTLVPRRKLFF. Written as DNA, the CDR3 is TGCGCCAGCAGTCAAACGCTGGTTCCCAGGAGGAAACTGTTTTTT.

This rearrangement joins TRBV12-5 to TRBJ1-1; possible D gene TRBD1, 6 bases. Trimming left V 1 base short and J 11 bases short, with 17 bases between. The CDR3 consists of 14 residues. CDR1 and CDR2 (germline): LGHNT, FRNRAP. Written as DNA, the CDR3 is TGTGCTAGTGGTTTGGAGGCGGGGGCCGTAGAGGCTTTCTTT. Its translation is CASGLEAGAVEAFF.

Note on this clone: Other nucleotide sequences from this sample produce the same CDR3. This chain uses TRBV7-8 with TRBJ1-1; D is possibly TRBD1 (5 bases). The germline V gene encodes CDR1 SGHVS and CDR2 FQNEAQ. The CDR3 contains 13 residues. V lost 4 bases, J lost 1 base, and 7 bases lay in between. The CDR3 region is CASSSGQNTEAFF. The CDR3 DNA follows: TGTGCCAGCAGCTCAGGACAGAACACTGAAGCTTTCTTT.

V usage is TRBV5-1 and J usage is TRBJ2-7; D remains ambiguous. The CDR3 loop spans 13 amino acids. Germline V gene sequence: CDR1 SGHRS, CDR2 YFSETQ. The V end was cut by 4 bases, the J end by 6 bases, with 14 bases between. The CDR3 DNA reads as TGCGCCAGCAGCCATCCTACCGACTTCGAGCAGTACTTC. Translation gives CASSHPTDFEQYF.

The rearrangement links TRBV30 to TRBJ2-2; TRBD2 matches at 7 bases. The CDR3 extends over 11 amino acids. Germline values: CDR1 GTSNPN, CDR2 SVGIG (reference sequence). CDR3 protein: CGSGGTGELFF. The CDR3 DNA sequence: TGTGGGTCGGGAGGCACCGGGGAGCTGTTTTTT.

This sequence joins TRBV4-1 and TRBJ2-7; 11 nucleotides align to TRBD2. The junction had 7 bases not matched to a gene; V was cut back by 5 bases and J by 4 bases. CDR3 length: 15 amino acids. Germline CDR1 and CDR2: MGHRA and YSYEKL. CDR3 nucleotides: TGCGCCAGCAGCAAGGGACTAGCGGCCACGTACGAGCAGTACTTC. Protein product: CASSKGLAATYEQYF.

The CDR3 region has the DNA TGTGCCTGGGGACCCGGGACAGGGGCCGGAAAACTGTTTTTT. It is translated as CAWGPGTGAGKLFF. J is TRBJ1-4 and V is TRBV30; TRBD1 matches 10 bases. V trimming: 5 bases; J trimming: 10 bases; junction bases outside the gene matches: 10. Germline lookup yields CDR1 GTSNPN and CDR2 SVGIG (reference sequence). The CDR3 has 14 amino acids.

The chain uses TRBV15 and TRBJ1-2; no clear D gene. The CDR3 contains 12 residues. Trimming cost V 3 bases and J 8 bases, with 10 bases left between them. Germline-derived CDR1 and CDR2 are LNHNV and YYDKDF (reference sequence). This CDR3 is CATSSMTKGYTF. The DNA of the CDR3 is TGTGCCACCAGCAGTATGACTAAGGGCTACACCTTC.

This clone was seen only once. The CDR3 is CASSLGLEAVDEQFF. The CDR3 DNA reads as TGTGCCAGCAGTTTAGGACTAGAGGCGGTGGATGAGCAGTTCTTC. The chain is built from TRBV6-5 and TRBJ2-1; 7 positions agree with TRBD2. Germline lookup yields CDR1 MNHEY and CDR2 SVGAGI. This CDR3 has 15 residues. V shed 4 bases and J 8 bases; nucleotides not matched to a gene: 11.

The CDR3 nucleotides are TGTGCCAGCAGCGTGGGACAGAGATATAATTCACCCCTCCACTTT. Translation gives CASSVGQRYNSPLHF. V gene TRBV9 combines with J gene TRBJ1-6; 7 bases agree with TRBD1. The CDR3 length is 15 residues. Per germline, CDR1 SGDLS and CDR2 YYNGEE. Losses at the gene ends were 2 bases for V and 4 bases for J; bases not matched to a gene: 3.

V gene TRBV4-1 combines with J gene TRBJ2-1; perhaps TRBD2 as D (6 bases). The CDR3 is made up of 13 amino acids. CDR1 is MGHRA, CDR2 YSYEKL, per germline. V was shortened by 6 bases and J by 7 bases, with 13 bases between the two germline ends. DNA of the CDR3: TGCGCCAGCAGGGGGACGGGAGTAAATGAGCAGTTCTTC. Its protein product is CASRGTGVNEQFF.

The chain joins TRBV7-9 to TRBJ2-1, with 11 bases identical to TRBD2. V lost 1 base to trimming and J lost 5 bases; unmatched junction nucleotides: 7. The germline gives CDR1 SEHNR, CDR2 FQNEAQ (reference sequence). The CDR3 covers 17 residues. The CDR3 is CASSLGRLAGLNNEQFF. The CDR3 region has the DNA TGTGCCAGCAGCTTAGGCCGACTAGCGGGGTTGAACAATGAGCAGTTCTTC.

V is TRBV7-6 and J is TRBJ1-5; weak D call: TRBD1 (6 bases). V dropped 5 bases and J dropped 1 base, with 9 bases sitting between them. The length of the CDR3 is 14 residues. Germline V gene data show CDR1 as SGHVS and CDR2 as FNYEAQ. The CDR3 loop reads CASSVDRSNQPQHF. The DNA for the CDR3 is TGTGCCAGCAGCGTTGACAGGAGCAATCAGCCCCAGCATTTT.

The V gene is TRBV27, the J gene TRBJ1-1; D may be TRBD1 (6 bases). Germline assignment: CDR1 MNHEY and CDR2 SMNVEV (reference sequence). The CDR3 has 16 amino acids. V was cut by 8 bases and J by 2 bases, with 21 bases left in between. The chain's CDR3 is CASRLTPGGGNTEAFF. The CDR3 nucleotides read TGTGCCAGCCGACTGACACCGGGGGGGGGCAACACTGAAGCTTTCTTT.

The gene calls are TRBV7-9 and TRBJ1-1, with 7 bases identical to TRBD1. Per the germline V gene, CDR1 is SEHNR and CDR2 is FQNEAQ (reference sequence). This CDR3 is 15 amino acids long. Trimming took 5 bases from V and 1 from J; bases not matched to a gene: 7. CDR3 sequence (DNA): TGTGCCAGCAGCCAACAAAGGGACAGGAACACTGAAGCTTTCTTT. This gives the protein CASSQQRDRNTEAFF.

The CDR3 is CASSRDRNQPQHF. In DNA, the CDR3 is TGTGCCAGCTCACGTGACAGAAATCAGCCCCAGCATTTT. The chain links TRBV18 to TRBJ1-5; D possibly corresponds to TRBD1 (5 bases). Germline loops: CDR1 KGHSH, CDR2 LQKENI. The CDR3 has 13 amino acids. V lost 4 bases, J lost 4 bases, and 8 bases lay in between.

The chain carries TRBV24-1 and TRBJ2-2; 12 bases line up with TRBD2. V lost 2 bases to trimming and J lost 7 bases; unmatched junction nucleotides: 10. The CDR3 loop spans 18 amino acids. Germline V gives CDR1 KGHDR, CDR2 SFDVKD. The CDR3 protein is CATSDSTRLAGVGGELFF. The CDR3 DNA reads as TGTGCCACCAGTGATTCCACAAGACTAGCGGGAGTCGGCGGGGAGCTGTTTTTT.

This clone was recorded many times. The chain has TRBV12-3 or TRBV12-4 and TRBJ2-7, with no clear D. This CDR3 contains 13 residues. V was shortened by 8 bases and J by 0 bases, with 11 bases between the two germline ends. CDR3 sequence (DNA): TGTGCCAGCGGTCGTCGGAGCTCCTACGAGCAGTACTTC. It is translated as CASGRRSSYEQYF.

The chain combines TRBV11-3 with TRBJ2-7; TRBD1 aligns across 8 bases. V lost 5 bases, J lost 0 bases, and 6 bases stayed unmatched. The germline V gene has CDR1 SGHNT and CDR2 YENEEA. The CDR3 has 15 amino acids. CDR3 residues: CASSESGTGSYEQYF. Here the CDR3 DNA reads TGTGCCAGCAGCGAGTCCGGGACAGGCTCCTACGAGCAGTACTTC.

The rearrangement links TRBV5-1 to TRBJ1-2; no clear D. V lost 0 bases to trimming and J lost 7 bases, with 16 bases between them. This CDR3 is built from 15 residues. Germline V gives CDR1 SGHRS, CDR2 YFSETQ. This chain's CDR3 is CASSLEMGIGSGYTF. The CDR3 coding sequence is TGCGCCAGCAGCTTGGAAATGGGCATAGGCTCTGGCTACACCTTC.

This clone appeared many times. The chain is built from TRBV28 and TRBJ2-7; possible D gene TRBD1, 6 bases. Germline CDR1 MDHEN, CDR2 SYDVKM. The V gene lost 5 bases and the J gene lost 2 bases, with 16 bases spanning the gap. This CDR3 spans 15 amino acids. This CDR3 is CASSPGTSIAYEQYF. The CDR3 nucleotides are TGTGCCAGCAGTCCCGGGACATCGATAGCCTACGAGCAGTACTTC.

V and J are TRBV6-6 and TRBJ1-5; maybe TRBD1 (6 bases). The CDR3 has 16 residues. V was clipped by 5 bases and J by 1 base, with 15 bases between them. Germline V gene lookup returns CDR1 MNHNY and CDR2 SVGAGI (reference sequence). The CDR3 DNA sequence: TGTGCCAGCAGTCCCTGGGGCAGGGGAAGCAATCAGCCCCAGCATTTT. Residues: CASSPWGRGSNQPQHF.

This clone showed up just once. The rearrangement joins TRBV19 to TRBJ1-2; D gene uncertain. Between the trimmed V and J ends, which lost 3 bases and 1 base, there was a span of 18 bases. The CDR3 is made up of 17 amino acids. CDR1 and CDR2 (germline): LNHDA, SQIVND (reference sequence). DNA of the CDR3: TGTGCCAGTAGTATTACAACGGCGGGAGGCCTTAACTATGGCTACACCTTC. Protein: CASSITTAGGLNYGYTF.

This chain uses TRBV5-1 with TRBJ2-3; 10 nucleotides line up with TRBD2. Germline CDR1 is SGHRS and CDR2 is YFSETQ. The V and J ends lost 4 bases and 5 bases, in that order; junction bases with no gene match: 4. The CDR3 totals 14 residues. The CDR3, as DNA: TGCGCCAGCAGCGCCGGACTAGCGGAAGATACGCAGTATTTT. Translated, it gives CASSAGLAEDTQYF.